This TCR beta chain was documented in a study of cytomegalovirus exposure and HLA in healthy donors. For the study at large: Inside one of the first data releases sat around 80 million unique TCRs taken from HLA-typed donors.

Both 60 Vbeta primers and 13 Jbeta primers went into the PCR. Sequencing used immunoSEQ multiplex PCR; TCRdb keeps in-frame clones, though not all of them. The repertoire holds around 200,000 clones, with around four fifths as singletons. This clone appeared once. The V gene's germline CDR1 is SGHNT and CDR2 YYREEE (reference sequence). This CDR3 region has 13 residues. V gave up 4 bases and J gave up 6 bases; unmatched junction bases: 4. The chain uses TRBV5-4 and TRBJ2-1; TRBD2 agrees at 7 bases. The source material was PBMCs. The clonotype originates from a woman aged 60-70 years in good health and CMV-seropositive. The CDR3 is CASSPRETNEQFF. CDR3 DNA sequence: TGTGCCAGCAGCCCGCGGGAGACCAATGAGCAGTTCTTC.